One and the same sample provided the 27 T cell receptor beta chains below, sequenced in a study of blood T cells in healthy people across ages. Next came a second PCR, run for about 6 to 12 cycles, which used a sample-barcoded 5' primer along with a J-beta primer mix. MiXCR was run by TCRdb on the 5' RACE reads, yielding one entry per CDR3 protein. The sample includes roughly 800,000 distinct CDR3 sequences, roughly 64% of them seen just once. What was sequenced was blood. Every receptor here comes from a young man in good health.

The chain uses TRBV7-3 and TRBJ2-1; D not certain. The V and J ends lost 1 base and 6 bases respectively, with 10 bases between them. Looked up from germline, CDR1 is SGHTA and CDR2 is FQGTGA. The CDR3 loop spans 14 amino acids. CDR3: CASSLNPYRNEQFF. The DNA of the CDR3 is TGTGCCAGCAGCTTAAACCCTTATCGCAATGAGCAGTTCTTC.

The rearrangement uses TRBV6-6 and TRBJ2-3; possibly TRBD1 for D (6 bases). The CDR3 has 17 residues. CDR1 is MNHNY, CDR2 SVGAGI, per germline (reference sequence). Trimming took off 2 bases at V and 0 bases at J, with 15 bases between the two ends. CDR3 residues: CASSYVAGTTSTDTQYF. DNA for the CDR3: TGTGCCAGCAGTTACGTGGCCGGGACAACTAGCACAGATACGCAGTATTTT.

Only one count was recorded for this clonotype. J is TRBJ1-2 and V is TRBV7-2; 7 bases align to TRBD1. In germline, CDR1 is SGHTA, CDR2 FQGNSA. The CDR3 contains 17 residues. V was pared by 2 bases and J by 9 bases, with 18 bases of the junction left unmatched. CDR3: CASSLSSLTGIGASYTF. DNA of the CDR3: TGTGCCAGCAGCTTATCCTCTCTGACAGGGATAGGGGCAAGCTACACCTTC.

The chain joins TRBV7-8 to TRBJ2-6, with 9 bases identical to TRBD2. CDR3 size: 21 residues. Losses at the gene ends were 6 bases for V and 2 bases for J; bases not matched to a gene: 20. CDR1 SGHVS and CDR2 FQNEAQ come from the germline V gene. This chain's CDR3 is CASSSYLPASGIMAGANVLTF. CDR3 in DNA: TGTGCCAGCAGTTCCTATCTCCCCGCTAGCGGGATCATGGCTGGGGCCAACGTCCTGACTTTC.

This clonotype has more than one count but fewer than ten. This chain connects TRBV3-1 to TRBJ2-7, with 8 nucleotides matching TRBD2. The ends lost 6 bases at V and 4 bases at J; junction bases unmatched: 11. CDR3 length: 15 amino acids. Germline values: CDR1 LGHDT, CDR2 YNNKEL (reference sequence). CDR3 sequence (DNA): TGTGCCAGCAGGGGTATCGGCGGGGGGCCTTACGAGCAGTACTTC. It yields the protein CASRGIGGGPYEQYF.

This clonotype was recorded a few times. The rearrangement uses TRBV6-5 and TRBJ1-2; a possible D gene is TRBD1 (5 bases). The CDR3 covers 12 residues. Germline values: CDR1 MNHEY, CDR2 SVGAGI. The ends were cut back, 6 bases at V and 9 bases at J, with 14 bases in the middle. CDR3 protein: CASSRDVGSYTF. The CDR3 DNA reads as TGTGCCAGCAGCAGGGACGTTGGGAGCTACACCTTC.

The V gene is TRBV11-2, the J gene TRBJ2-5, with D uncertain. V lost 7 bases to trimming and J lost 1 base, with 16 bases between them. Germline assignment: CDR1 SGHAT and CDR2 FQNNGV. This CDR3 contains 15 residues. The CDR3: CASTDPRVSQETQYF. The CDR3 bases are TGTGCCAGCACCGATCCCCGGGTATCCCAAGAGACCCAGTACTTC.

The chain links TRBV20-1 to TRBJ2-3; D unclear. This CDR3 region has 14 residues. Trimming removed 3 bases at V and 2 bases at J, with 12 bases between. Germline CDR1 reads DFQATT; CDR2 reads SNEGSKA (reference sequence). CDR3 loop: CSARLSTNTDTQYF. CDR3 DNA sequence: TGCAGTGCTAGGTTGTCTACGAACACAGATACGCAGTATTTT.

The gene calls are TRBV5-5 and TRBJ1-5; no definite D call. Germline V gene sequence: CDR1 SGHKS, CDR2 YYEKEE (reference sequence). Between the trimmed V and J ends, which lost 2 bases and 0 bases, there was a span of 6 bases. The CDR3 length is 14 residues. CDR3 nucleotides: TGTGCCAGCAGCTTCTCCTTTAGCAATCAGCCCCAGCATTTT. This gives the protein CASSFSFSNQPQHF.

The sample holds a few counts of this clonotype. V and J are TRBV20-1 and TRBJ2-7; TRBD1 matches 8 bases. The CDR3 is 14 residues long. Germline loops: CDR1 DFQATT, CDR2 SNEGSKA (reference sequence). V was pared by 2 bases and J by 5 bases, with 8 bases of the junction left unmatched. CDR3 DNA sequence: TGCAGTGCTAGATCAGACAGGGGTTTGAACGAGCAGTACTTC. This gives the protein CSARSDRGLNEQYF.

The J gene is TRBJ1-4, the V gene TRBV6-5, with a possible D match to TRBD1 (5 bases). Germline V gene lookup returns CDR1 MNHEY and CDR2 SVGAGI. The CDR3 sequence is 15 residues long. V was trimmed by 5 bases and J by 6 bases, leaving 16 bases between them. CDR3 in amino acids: CASSRDGMKHEKLFF. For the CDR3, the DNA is TGTGCCAGCAGTCGGGACGGGATGAAACATGAAAAACTGTTTTTT.

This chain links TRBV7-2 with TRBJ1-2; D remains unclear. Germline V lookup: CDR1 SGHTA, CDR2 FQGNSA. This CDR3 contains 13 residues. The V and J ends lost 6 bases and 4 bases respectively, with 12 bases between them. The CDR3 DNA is TGTGCCAGCAGACAAACGGCCAGCTATGGCTACACCTTC. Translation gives CASRQTASYGYTF.

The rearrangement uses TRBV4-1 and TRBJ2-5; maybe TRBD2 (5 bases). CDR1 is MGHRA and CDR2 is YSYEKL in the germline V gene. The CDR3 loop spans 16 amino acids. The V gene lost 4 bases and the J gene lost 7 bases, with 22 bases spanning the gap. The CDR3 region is CASSPGAGLREVTQYF. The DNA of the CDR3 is TGCGCCAGCAGCCCAGGCGCCGGACTTCGGGAAGTGACCCAGTACTTC.

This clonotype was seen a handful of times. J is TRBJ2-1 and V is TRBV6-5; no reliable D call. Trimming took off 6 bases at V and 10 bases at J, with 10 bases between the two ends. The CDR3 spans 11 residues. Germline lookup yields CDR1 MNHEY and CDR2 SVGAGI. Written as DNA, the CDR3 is TGTGCCAGCAGCCAAATCGGGGAGCAGTTCTTC. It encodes CASSQIGEQFF.

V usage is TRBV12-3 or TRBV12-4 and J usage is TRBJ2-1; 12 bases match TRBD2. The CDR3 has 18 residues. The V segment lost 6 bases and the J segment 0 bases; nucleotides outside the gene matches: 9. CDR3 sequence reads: CASSRGLAGWSSYNEQFF. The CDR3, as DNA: TGTGCCAGCAGCAGAGGACTAGCGGGATGGAGCTCCTACAATGAGCAGTTCTTC.

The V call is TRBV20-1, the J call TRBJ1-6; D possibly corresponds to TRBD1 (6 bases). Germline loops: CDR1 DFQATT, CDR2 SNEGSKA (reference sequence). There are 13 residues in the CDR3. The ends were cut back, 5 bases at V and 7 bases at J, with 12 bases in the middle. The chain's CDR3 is CSAWADRNSPLHF. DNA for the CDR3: TGCAGTGCTTGGGCAGACAGGAATTCACCCCTCCACTTT.

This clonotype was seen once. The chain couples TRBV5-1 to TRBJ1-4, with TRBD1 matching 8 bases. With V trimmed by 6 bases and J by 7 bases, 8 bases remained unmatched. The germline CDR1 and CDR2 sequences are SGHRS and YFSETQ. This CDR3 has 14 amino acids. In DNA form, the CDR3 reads TGCGCCAGCACGGTGGCAGGGGGCGGTGAAAAACTGTTTTTT. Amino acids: CASTVAGGGEKLFF.

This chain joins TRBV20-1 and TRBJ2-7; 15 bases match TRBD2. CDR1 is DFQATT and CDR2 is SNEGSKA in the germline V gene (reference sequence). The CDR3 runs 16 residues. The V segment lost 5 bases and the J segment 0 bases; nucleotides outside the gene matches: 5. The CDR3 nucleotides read TGCAGTGCTCCGGGGACTAGCGGGGGGAGCTCCTACGAGCAGTACTTC. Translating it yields CSAPGTSGGSSYEQYF.

The CDR3 bases are TGCGCCAGCAGCTTGGGGCAGGCTTCTACCTACGAGCAGTACTTC. Its protein product is CASSLGQASTYEQYF. V gene TRBV5-1 combines with J gene TRBJ2-4; the D is unclear. Gene TRBJ2-7 matches the end of the DNA better, so the J call may be wrong. Germline lookup yields CDR1 SGHRS and CDR2 YFSETQ. The CDR3 covers 15 residues.

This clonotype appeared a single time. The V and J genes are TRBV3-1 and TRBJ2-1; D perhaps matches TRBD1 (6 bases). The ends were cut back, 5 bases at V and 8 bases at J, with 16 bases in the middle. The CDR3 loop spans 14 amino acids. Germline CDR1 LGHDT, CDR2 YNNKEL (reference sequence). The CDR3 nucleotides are TGTGCCAGCAGCGACAGGCTGGGGGACGATGAGCAGTTCTTC. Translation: CASSDRLGDDEQFF.

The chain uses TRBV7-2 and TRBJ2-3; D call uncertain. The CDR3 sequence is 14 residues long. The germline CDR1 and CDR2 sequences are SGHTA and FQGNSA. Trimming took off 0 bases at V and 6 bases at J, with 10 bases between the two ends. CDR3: CASSLAHRFDTQYF. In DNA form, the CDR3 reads TGTGCCAGCAGCTTAGCTCACCGTTTCGATACGCAGTATTTT. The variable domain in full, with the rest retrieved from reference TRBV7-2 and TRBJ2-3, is GAGVSQSPSNKVTEKGKDVELRCDPISGHTALYWYRQSLGQGLEFLIYFQGNSAPDKSGLPSDRFSAERTGGSVSTLTIQRTQQEDSAVYLCASSLAHRFDTQYFGPGTRLTVL.

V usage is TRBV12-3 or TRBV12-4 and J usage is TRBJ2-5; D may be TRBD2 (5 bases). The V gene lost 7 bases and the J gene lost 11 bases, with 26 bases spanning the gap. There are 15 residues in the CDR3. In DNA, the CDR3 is TGTGCCAGCACCCCGGGTATGGGAGTTTACAATGAGCAGTACTTC. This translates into CASTPGMGVYNEQYF.

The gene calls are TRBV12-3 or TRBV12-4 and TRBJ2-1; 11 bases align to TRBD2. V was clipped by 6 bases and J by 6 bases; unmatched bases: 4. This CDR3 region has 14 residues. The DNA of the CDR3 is TGTGCCAGCAGCGGGGGACTAGCGGCCAATGAGCAGTTCTTC. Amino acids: CASSGGLAANEQFF.

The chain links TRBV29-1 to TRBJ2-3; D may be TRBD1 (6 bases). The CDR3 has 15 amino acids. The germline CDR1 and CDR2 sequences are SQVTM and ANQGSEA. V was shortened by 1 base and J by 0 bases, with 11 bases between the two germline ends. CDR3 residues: CSVEGDKTSTDTQYF. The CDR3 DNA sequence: TGCAGCGTTGAAGGGGACAAGACTAGCACAGATACGCAGTATTTT.

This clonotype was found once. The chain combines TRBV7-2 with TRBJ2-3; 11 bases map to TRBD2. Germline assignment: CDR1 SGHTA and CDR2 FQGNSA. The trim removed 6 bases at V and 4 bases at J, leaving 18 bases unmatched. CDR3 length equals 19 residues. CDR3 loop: CASSRHTSGRRAVPDTQYF. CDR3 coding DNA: TGTGCCAGCAGTCGCCATACTAGCGGGAGAAGGGCGGTCCCAGATACGCAGTATTTT.

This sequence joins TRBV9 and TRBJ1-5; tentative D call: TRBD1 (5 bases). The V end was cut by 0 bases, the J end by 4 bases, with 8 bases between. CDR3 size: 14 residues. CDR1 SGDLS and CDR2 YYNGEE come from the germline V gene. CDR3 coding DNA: TGTGCCAGCAGCGTAGCTGGGGGAAATCAGCCCCAGCATTTT. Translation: CASSVAGGNQPQHF.

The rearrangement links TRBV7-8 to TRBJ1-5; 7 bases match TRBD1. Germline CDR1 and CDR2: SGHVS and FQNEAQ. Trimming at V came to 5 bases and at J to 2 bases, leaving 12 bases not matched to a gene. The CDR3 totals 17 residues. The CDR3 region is CASSGRTGFVRNQPQHF. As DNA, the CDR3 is TGTGCCAGCAGCGGCAGGACAGGCTTTGTCCGCAATCAGCCCCAGCATTTT.